The rows below give T cell receptor beta chains drawn from one sample of a study of shared clonotypes between healthy human individuals. Some clones are missing from TCRdb's copy, which holds only in-frame ones; the method was immunoSEQ multiplex PCR. The profile shows some 2.1 million clones, roughly 94% of them singletons. The sample comprised naive CD4+ T cells sorted from blood. These receptors came from a man in his late teens or twenties in good health. Both conserved end residues are trimmed from each CDR3.

TRBJ1-1 TRBV11-3 ASSSRGTEAF
TRBJ2-2 TRBV19 ASSVRDKQGELF
TRBJ1-2 TRBV10-3 AISEGGIPAES
TRBJ1-3 TRBV30 AWHSGNTIY
TRBJ2-3 TRBV29-1 SVVRDIRTDTQY
TRBJ2-2 TRBV6-4 ASSRDLNTGELF
TRBJ2-7 TRBV11-1 ASRGGANEQY
TRBJ2-7 TRBV10-1 ASSESSYEQY
TRBJ1-2 TRBV5-4 ASSLDGIEAGYT
TRBJ2-3 TRBV4-3 ASSQGSPLSTDTQY
TRBJ2-2 TRBV5-1 ASSFSGRNTGELF
TRBJ2-7 TRBV5-1 ASSLALLAGVNEQY
TRBJ2-7 TRBV19 ASSAGGVIYEQY
TRBJ2-7 TRBV5-6 ASSRRDRRTYEQY